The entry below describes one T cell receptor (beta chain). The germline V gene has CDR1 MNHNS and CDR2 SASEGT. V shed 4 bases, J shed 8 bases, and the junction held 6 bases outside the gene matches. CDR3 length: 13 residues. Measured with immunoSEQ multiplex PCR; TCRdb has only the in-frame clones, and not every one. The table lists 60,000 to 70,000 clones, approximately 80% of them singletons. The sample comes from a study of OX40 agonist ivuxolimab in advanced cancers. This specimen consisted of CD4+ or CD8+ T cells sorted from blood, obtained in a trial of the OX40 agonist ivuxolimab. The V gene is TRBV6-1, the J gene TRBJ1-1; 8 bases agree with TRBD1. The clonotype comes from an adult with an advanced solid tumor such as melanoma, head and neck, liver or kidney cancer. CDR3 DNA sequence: TGTGCCAGCAGTGCGTTAGGACAGGGAGAAGCTTTCTTT. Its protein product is CASSALGQGEAFF.